In its sample, the clone carrying this T cell receptor (beta chain) was seen a few times. The V gene lost 10 bases and the J gene lost 1 base, with 10 bases spanning the gap. The CDR3 is made up of 12 amino acids. Looked up from germline, CDR1 is ENHRY and CDR2 is SYGVKD. The entry originates in a study of T cells in Graves' hyperthyroidism and ophthalmopathy. Template material for amplifying TCR beta CDR3 regions consisted of RNA transcripts. RT-PCR in the first round (using the HTBI primer set) targeted the TCR CDR3. TCRdb ran MiXCR on the multiplex PCR reads and lists one entry per CDR3 protein. The sample consists of 650,000 to 850,000 distinct CDR3 sequences, around 20% of them appearing once.

What was sequenced was blood. The sequence was collected from a woman between 45 and 65 years old with Graves' hyperthyroidism that later progressed to Graves' ophthalmopathy. The chain uses TRBV10-3 and TRBJ2-5; perhaps TRBD1 as D (5 bases). The chain's CDR3 is CATQGFQETQYF. CDR3 DNA: TGTGCCACCCAGGGATTCCAAGAGACCCAGTACTTC.